Here is one T cell receptor beta chain with its context. Its antigen is still unknown. The sample originates from a study of beta chain features in type 1 diabetes. Study-level results: Type 1 diabetes patients had TCRB CDR3s that were shorter (moderately but significantly so) in all four CD4+ subsets.

The CDR3 contains 15 residues. Germline loops: CDR1 SGHRS, CDR2 YFSETQ. V lost 4 bases and J lost 2, with 14 bases in between. Every isolated RNA sample was fully reverse transcribed, so sequencing captured expressed TCRB transcripts. The protocol was immunoSEQ multiplex PCR, while the TCRdb copy is restricted to in-frame clones and leaves out a portion. The data hold 600,000 to 700,000 clones, with 12% observed a single time. Sequencing was performed on naive CD4+ T cells from blood. The chain joins TRBV5-1 to TRBJ2-3, with D possibly being TRBD1 (6 bases). The clonotype was recovered from a man younger than 40 with type 1 diabetes. DNA of the CDR3: TGCGCCAGCAGCGTCGGACAGCAGGCCACAGATACGCAGTATTTT. Its protein product is CASSVGQQATDTQYF.